This TCR beta chain was documented in a study of cytomegalovirus exposure and HLA in healthy donors. Study-level findings and limits: The dataset shows that most TCR sequences were rare, while some public TCRs occurred in many donors. According to an earlier analysis, most TCR beta V segments yielded productive rearrangements about 90% or about 30% of the time. Presence/absence analyses rested on an assumption that sequencing depth was roughly uniform across donors.

Points on this clone: Antigen unknown.

Primers: 60 Vbeta forward and 13 Jbeta reverse. Authors' analysis steps: Later, roughly 86 million unique TCR beta chains were counted in an analysis, and approximately 10 million of them were shared. Some clones are missing from TCRdb's copy, which holds only in-frame ones; the method was immunoSEQ multiplex PCR. The D gene and trimming were derived from the DNA, and the V and J assignments and clone size from that table. The data contain about 180,000 clones, approximately 84% of them singletons. The sequence was collected from a boy aged 2 to 10 in good health and CMV-seronegative. The sample consisted of PBMCs.

The CDR3 region has the DNA TGTGCCACCAGCAGGAGGGGGAAGGATACGCAGTATTTT. Translating it yields CATSRRGKDTQYF. The V call is TRBV15, the J call TRBJ2-3; D perhaps matches TRBD1 (6 bases). The CDR3 loop spans 13 amino acids. CDR1 is LNHNV, CDR2 YYDKDF, per germline (reference sequence). Trimming removed 3 bases from V and 6 bases from J, with 10 bases in between.